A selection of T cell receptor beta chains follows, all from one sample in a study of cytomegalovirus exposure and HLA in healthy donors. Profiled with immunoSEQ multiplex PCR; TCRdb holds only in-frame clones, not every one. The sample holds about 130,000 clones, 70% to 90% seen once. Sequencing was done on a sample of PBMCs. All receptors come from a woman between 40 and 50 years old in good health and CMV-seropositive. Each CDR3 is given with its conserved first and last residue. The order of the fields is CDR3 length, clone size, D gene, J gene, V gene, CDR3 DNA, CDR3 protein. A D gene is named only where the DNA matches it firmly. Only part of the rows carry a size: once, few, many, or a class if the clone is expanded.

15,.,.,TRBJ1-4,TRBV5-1,TGCGCCAGCAGCTTTAAACAGGCGTTTAATGAAAAACTGTTTTTT,CASSFKQAFNEKLFF
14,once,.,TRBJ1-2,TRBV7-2,TGTGCCAGCACCAAACAGGGAGCTAACTATGGCTACACCTTC,CASTKQGANYGYTF
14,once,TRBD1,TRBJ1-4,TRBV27,TGTGCCAGCAGGATAGGGGGCTTTGATGAAAAACTGTTTTTT,CASRIGGFDEKLFF
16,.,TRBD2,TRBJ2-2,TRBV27,TGTGCCAGCAGTTTATTGGGGGGGGAGAACACCGGGGAGCTGTTTTTT,CASSLLGGENTGELFF
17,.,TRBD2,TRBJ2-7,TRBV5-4,TGTGCCAGCAGTTCTTGGCCACTAGCGGGAGAAAGATACGAGCAGTACTTC,CASSSWPLAGERYEQYF
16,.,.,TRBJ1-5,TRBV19,TGTGCCAGTAGTATATTCGGGCAGGGAAACAATCAGCCCCAGCATTTT,CASSIFGQGNNQPQHF
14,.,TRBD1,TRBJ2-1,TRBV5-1,TGCGCCAGCAGCCTAGGGACAGGGTTCAATGAGCAGTTCTTC,CASSLGTGFNEQFF
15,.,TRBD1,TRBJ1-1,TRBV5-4,TGTGCCAGCAGCTTGAGCAGACAGGGAAACACTGAAGCTTTCTTT,CASSLSRQGNTEAFF
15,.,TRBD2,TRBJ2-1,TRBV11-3,TGTGCCAGCAGCTTAGCGACTAGCGGGAAGGGTGAGCAGTTCTTC,CASSLATSGKGEQFF
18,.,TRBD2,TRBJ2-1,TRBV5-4,TGTGCCAGCAGCCCTCGAGGAGCGGGAGACGTGGTGGGGAATGAGCAGTTCTTC,CASSPRGAGDVVGNEQFF
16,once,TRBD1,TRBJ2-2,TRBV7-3,TGTGCCAGCAGCTTACAACAGGGGGCGGGCACCGGGGAGCTGTTTTTT,CASSLQQGAGTGELFF
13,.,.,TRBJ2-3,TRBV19,TGTGCCAGTGGGGGCGCGGTCCCAGATACGCAGTATTTT,CASGGAVPDTQYF
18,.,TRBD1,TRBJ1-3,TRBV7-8,TGTGCCAGCAGCTTAGTTGGACAGGGGGAATACTCTGGAAACACCATATATTTT,CASSLVGQGEYSGNTIYF
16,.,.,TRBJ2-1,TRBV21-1,TGTGCCAGCAGCAACGAGGGGGACGGCACCTACAATGAGCAGTTCTTC,CASSNEGDGTYNEQFF
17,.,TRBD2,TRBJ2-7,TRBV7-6,TGTGCCAGCAGCTTTCCCCCGGCTAGCGGGGGAACCTACGAGCAGTACTTC,CASSFPPASGGTYEQYF
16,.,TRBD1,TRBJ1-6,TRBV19,TGTGCCAGTAGGACTCGTCCGGGACAGGGATCTTCACCCCTCCACTTT,CASRTRPGQGSSPLHF
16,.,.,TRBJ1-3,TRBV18,TGTGCCAGCTCACCAACAGGCCTCTCTTTTGGAAACACCATATATTTT,CASSPTGLSFGNTIYF
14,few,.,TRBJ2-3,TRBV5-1,TGCGCCAGCAGCTATGGACAAGGGACAGATACGCAGTATTTT,CASSYGQGTDTQYF